What follows is one T cell receptor (beta chain) and its context. The sample belongs to a study of blood T cell repertoires in COVID-19. Study-wide context: Spain, Italy and the United States supplied samples that represented acute and convalescent COVID-19. Sources were T cells, B-cell-depleted T cells, or PBMCs; the material itself was cDNA or gDNA.

This CDR3 spans 17 amino acids. Germline lookup yields CDR1 SGHRS and CDR2 YFSETQ. J was trimmed by 0 bases and V by 4 bases; bases with no gene match: 7. Sequencing used immunoSEQ multiplex PCR; TCRdb keeps in-frame clones, though not all of them. The sample lists over 110,000 clones; approximately 80% were seen once. Material: peripheral blood. The receptor comes from a man between 60 and 75 years old with active or convalescent COVID-19. V usage is TRBV5-1 and J usage is TRBJ1-4; 9 nucleotides line up with TRBD1. The CDR3 is CASSRDRETATNEKLFF. The CDR3 coding sequence is TGCGCCAGCAGCCGGGACAGGGAGACTGCAACTAATGAAAAACTGTTTTTT.